This TCR beta chain was captured by sequencing in a study of blood T cell repertoires in COVID-19. Overall study context: Nucleic acid was either cDNA or gDNA, and it came from T cells, B-cell-depleted T cells, or PBMCs.

Some clones are missing from TCRdb's copy, which holds only in-frame ones; the method was immunoSEQ multiplex PCR. The data contain roughly 150,000 clones, more than 65% of them singletons. Recovered status in Cohort 3 required two negative PCRs, clearance, or symptom resolution. The CDR3 is 21 amino acids. Unmatched junction bases numbered 22, after V lost 4 bases and J lost 0 bases. Germline V gene lookup returns CDR1 LGHNA and CDR2 YNFKEQ. This TCR was sampled from a man in his 60s who had recovered from COVID-19. Sequenced sample: PBMCs or T cells enriched from blood (not recorded which). The chain recombines TRBV4-2 with TRBJ2-3, with 7 bases fitting TRBD2. CDR3 region: CASSPTQASKEAGESTDTQYF. For the CDR3, the DNA is TGTGCCAGCAGCCCCACCCAGGCGAGTAAGGAGGCGGGGGAGAGCACAGATACGCAGTATTTT.